These T cell receptor beta chains were read from a single sample in a study of cytomegalovirus exposure and HLA in healthy donors. TCRdb's copy holds only in-frame clones and misses some; the assay was immunoSEQ multiplex PCR. The table has roughly 180,000 clones, about four fifths seen once. The sequenced sample was PBMCs. All receptors derive from a woman aged 30 to 39 in good health and CMV-seronegative. Each CDR3 is given with its conserved first and last residue. The D gene is left open where the match is weak. Clone size appears in some rows only: once, few, many, or a class for an expanded clone.

d_gene	v_gene	abundance	j_gene	CDR3aa	CDR3nt
-	TRBV14	-	TRBJ1-2	CASSQDRQAVRGYTF	TGTGCCAGCAGCCAAGATCGACAGGCCGTTCGGGGCTACACCTTC
-	TRBV5-1	-	TRBJ1-4	CASSLRAIATNEKLFF	TGCGCCAGCAGCTTGAGAGCAATTGCAACTAATGAAAAACTGTTTTTT
TRBD1	TRBV12-5	-	TRBJ2-7	CASGADRALSYEQYF	TGTGCTAGTGGCGCTGACAGGGCCCTCTCCTACGAGCAGTACTTC
-	TRBV19	-	TRBJ2-7	CASSMREGVTYEQYF	TGTGCCAGTAGTATGAGGGAGGGGGTGACCTACGAGCAGTACTTC
-	TRBV19	-	TRBJ1-1	CASSIGEGRNTEAFF	TGTGCCAGTAGTATAGGGGAGGGCAGGAACACTGAAGCTTTCTTT
TRBD2	TRBV5-6	-	TRBJ2-1	CASSLFSGLAGISYNEQFF	TGTGCCAGCAGCTTGTTTTCTGGGCTAGCGGGTATTTCGTACAATGAGCAGTTCTTC
-	TRBV9	-	TRBJ2-1	CASSVTGSSYNEQFF	TGTGCCAGCAGCGTAACAGGGTCCTCCTACAATGAGCAGTTCTTC
-	TRBV19	-	TRBJ1-5	CASSIAGAGQPQHF	TGTGCCAGTAGTATAGCAGGGGCTGGTCAGCCCCAGCATTTT
TRBD1	TRBV19	-	TRBJ2-7	CASSTTGKSYEQYF	TGTGCCAGTAGTACGACAGGGAAGAGCTACGAGCAGTACTTC
-	TRBV7-2	-	TRBJ2-3	CASSLDLADTQYF	TGTGCCAGCAGCTTAGACCTAGCAGATACGCAGTATTTT
TRBD1	TRBV19	once	TRBJ2-1	CASSQRRGQGYNEQFF	TGTGCCAGTAGCCAACGCCGGGGACAGGGGTACAATGAGCAGTTCTTC
-	TRBV4-2	-	TRBJ2-7	CASSRGLDSYEQYF	TGTGCCAGCAGCCGGGGACTGGACTCCTACGAGCAGTACTTC
-	TRBV30	few	TRBJ2-7	CAWSVLIEQYF	TGTGCCTGGAGTGTACTGATCGAGCAGTACTTC
-	TRBV5-8	-	TRBJ2-5	CASSWGGGPTSETQYF	TGTGCCAGCAGCTGGGGTGGAGGGCCCACCTCCGAGACCCAGTACTTC
-	TRBV5-1	-	TRBJ2-3	CASSQTSTDTQYF	TGCGCCAGCAGCCAAACTAGCACAGATACGCAGTATTTT
TRBD1	TRBV15	-	TRBJ1-2	CATTIGGGFYGYTF	TGTGCCACCACTATAGGGGGCGGTTTCTATGGCTACACCTTC
TRBD2	TRBV10-3	-	TRBJ2-1	CAISPGLAGGPGNEQFF	TGTGCCATCAGCCCGGGACTAGCGGGGGGGCCTGGCAATGAGCAGTTCTTC
TRBD2	TRBV4-1	-	TRBJ2-1	CASSQVDMGLAAYNEQFF	TGCGCCAGCAGCCAAGTTGACATGGGACTAGCGGCCTACAATGAGCAGTTCTTC
-	TRBV5-1	once	TRBJ2-2	CASTPQGNTGELFF	TGCGCCAGCACCCCGCAGGGGAACACCGGGGAGCTGTTTTTT
-	TRBV10-3	-	TRBJ1-5	CAISEVAGPSNQPQHF	TGTGCCATCAGTGAGGTGGCAGGTCCTAGCAATCAGCCCCAGCATTTT
TRBD1	TRBV30	-	TRBJ1-6	CAWRGQGIYNSPLHF	TGTGCCTGGCGGGGACAGGGCATTTATAATTCACCCCTCCACTTT
-	TRBV4-2	few	TRBJ2-5	CASSLGLTETQYF	TGTGCCAGCAGCCTGGGACTCACGGAGACCCAGTACTTC
TRBD2	TRBV18	-	TRBJ2-1	CASSPPLTSANEQFF	TGTGCCAGCTCACCACCCCTGACTAGCGCCAATGAGCAGTTCTTC
-	TRBV4-1	-	TRBJ1-6	CASSQVGTSNSPLHF	TGCGCCAGCAGCCAAGTGGGGACTTCAAATTCACCCCTCCACTTT
-	TRBV12-5	once	TRBJ2-7	CASGLAQGPESSYEQYF	TGTGCTAGTGGTTTGGCGCAGGGTCCTGAGAGCTCCTACGAGCAGTACTTC
TRBD1	TRBV6-6	-	TRBJ2-7	CASSYSDRITYEQYF	TGTGCCAGCAGTTACTCGGACAGGATTACCTACGAGCAGTACTTC
-	TRBV6-1	-	TRBJ1-1	CASSVRDRRITEAFF	TGTGCCAGCAGTGTACGCGACAGGCGGATCACTGAAGCTTTCTTT
-	TRBV4-2	few	TRBJ1-1	CASSQVRQANTEAFF	TGTGCCAGCAGCCAAGTCAGACAGGCGAACACTGAAGCTTTCTTT
-	TRBV5-1	once	TRBJ2-3	CASSLDTTDTQYF	TGCGCCAGCAGCTTGGACACCACAGATACGCAGTATTTT
-	TRBV2	-	TRBJ1-5	CASGGTGPNQPQHF	TGTGCCAGCGGGGGGACGGGTCCCAATCAGCCCCAGCATTTT
-	TRBV5-5	-	TRBJ2-7	CASSLVAGEPYYEQYF	TGTGCCAGCAGCTTGGTGGCCGGGGAACCTTACTACGAGCAGTACTTC
TRBD1	TRBV18	-	TRBJ1-5	CASSPGTGRQPQHF	TGTGCCAGCTCACCAGGGACAGGGCGACAGCCCCAGCATTTT
TRBD1	TRBV5-4	-	TRBJ2-3	CASSWGTVTDTQYF	TGTGCCAGCAGCTGGGGGACAGTCACAGATACGCAGTATTTT
TRBD1	TRBV29-1	-	TRBJ2-7	CSTGQGAAYEQYF	TGCAGCACCGGACAGGGTGCAGCCTACGAGCAGTACTTC
TRBD1	TRBV18	-	TRBJ2-7	CASSRTGTGGFEQYF	TGTGCCAGCTCGCGTACCGGGACAGGGGGTTTCGAGCAGTACTTC
-	TRBV25-1	-	TRBJ1-5	CASSELGLRVYSNQPQHF	TGTGCCAGCAGTGAATTGGGGTTGCGGGTATATAGCAATCAGCCCCAGCATTTT